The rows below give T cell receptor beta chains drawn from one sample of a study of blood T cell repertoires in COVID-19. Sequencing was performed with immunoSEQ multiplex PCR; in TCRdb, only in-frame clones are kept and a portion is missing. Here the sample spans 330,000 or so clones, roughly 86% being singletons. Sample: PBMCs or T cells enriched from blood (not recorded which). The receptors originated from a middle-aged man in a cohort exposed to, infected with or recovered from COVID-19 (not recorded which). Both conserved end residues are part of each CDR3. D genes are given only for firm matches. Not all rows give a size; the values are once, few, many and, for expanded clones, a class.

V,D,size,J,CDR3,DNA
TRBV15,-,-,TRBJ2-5,CATSRDYRQGGETQYF,TGTGCCACCAGCAGAGATTATCGGCAGGGGGGAGAGACCCAGTACTTC
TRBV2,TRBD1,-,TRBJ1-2,CASSTGQDYGYTF,TGTGCCAGCAGTACTGGACAGGACTATGGCTACACCTTC
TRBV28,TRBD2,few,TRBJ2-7,CASSPGGNYEQYF,TGTGCCAGCAGCCCCGGGGGGAACTACGAGCAGTACTTC
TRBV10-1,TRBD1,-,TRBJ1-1,CASSTGTVNTEAFF,TGCGCCAGCAGTACCGGGACAGTGAACACTGAAGCTTTCTTT
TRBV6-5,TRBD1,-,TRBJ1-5,CASNDGQGWRQPQHF,TGTGCCAGCAACGATGGACAGGGGTGGCGTCAGCCCCAGCATTTT
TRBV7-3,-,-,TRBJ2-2,CASSLSPTGELFF,TGTGCCAGCAGCTTGAGCCCCACCGGGGAGCTGTTTTTT
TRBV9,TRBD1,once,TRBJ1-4,CASSARDSATRGEKLFF,TGTGCCAGCAGCGCCCGGGACAGTGCGACCCGGGGTGAAAAACTGTTTTTT
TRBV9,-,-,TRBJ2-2,CASSVGPRLATGELFF,TGTGCCAGCAGCGTAGGGCCCAGGTTGGCCACCGGGGAGCTGTTTTTT
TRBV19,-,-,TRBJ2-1,CASSIELSSYNEQFF,TGTGCCAGTAGTATAGAACTAAGCTCCTACAATGAGCAGTTCTTC
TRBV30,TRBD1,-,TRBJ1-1,CAWQTGGFYGTEAFF,TGTGCCTGGCAGACAGGGGGCTTCTATGGCACTGAAGCTTTCTTT
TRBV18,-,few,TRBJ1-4,CASSPLANEKLFF,TGTGCCAGCTCACCATTGGCCAATGAAAAACTGTTTTTT
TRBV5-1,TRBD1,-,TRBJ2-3,CATRQGPTDTQYF,TGCGCCACTAGACAGGGGCCCACAGATACGCAGTATTTT
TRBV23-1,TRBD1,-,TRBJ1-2,CASRTGPFYGYTF,TGCGCCAGCCGGACAGGGCCCTTCTATGGCTACACCTTC
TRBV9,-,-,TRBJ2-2,CASSVVSGWNTGELFF,TGTGCCAGCAGCGTAGTTTCCGGGTGGAACACCGGGGAGCTGTTTTTT
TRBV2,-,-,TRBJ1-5,CASSHRVVGNQPQHF,TGTGCCAGCAGCCACAGGGTTGTCGGCAATCAGCCCCAGCATTTT
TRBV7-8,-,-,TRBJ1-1,CASSLIRFRDEAFF,TGTGCCAGCAGCTTAATCCGCTTCCGAGATGAAGCTTTCTTT
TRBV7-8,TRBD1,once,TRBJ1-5,CASSLLGQANQPQHF,TGTGCCAGCAGCTTATTGGGACAGGCCAATCAGCCCCAGCATTTT
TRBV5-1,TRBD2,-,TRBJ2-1,CASSISGTSSGEQFF,TGCGCCAGCAGCATCTCCGGGACTAGCTCCGGTGAGCAGTTCTTC
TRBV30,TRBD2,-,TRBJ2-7,CAWSGAGSGRAYEQYF,TGTGCCTGGAGTGGGGCTGGTAGCGGGAGGGCCTACGAGCAGTACTTC
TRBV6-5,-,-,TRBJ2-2,CASSFSTGELFF,TGTGCCAGCAGTTTCAGCACCGGGGAGCTGTTTTTT
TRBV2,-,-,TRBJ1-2,CASSGNREYYGYTF,TGTGCCAGCAGTGGGAACAGGGAATACTATGGCTACACCTTC
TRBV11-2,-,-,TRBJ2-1,CASSPVGGPSYNEQFF,TGTGCCAGCAGCCCTGTCGGAGGGCCATCCTACAATGAGCAGTTCTTC
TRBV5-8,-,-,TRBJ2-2,CASSPGTLTGELFF,TGTGCCAGCAGCCCCGGGACTCTCACCGGGGAGCTGTTTTTT
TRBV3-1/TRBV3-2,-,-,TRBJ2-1,CASSQPPVVRGTRYNEQFF,TGTGCCAGCAGCCAGCCCCCCGTGGTTAGGGGGACAAGATACAATGAGCAGTTCTTC
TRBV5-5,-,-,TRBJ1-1,CASSFGGSNTEAFF,TGTGCCAGCAGCTTCGGGGGGTCGAACACTGAAGCTTTCTTT
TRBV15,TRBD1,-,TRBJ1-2,CATSRAGDRGQGYTF,TGTGCCACCAGCAGAGCTGGTGACAGGGGGCAAGGCTACACCTTC
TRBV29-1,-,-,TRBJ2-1,CSVGISYNEQFF,TGCAGCGTTGGTATCTCCTACAATGAGCAGTTCTTC
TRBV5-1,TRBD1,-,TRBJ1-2,CASSWTGIYGYTF,TGCGCCAGCAGCTGGACAGGGATCTATGGCTACACCTTC
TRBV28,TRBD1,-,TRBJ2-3,CASSFGQGADTQYF,TGTGCCAGCAGTTTTGGACAGGGGGCAGATACGCAGTATTTT
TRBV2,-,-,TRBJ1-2,CASSERGVGGYTF,TGTGCCAGCAGTGAAAGGGGCGTCGGTGGCTACACCTTC
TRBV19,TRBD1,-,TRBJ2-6,CASSTQGVPGANVLTF,TGTGCCAGTAGTACACAGGGGGTACCTGGGGCCAACGTCCTGACTTTC
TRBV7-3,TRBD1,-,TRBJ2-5,CASSLSRDRGQETQYF,TGTGCCAGCAGCTTAAGCCGGGACAGGGGGCAAGAGACCCAGTACTTC
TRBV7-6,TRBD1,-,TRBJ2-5,CASSFGQGETQYF,TGTGCCAGCAGCTTCGGACAGGGGGAGACCCAGTACTTC
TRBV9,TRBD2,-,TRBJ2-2,CASSVLAGGSPGELFF,TGTGCCAGCAGCGTATTAGCGGGAGGAAGTCCCGGGGAGCTGTTTTTT
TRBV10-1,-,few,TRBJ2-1,CASSGPEGDEQFF,TGCGCCAGCAGTGGGCCGGAGGGCGATGAGCAGTTCTTC
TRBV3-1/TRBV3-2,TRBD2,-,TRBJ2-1,CASSQGLAGEGVNEQFF,TGTGCCAGCAGCCAAGGACTAGCGGGAGAGGGGGTCAATGAGCAGTTCTTC
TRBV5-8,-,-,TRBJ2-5,CASTLWGGETQYF,TGTGCCAGCACCCTCTGGGGGGGCGAGACCCAGTACTTC
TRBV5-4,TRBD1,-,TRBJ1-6,CASSLRDSNSPLHF,TGTGCCAGCAGCCTCCGGGACAGTAATTCACCCCTCCACTTT
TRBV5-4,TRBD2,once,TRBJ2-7,CASSWGLANYEQYF,TGTGCCAGCAGCTGGGGACTAGCTAACTACGAGCAGTACTTC
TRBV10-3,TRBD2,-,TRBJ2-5,CAIRGTSGSEQETQYF,TGTGCCATCAGGGGGACTAGCGGGAGCGAACAAGAGACCCAGTACTTC
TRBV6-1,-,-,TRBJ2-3,CASSEQVADTQYF,TGTGCCAGCAGTGAACAGGTCGCAGATACGCAGTATTTT